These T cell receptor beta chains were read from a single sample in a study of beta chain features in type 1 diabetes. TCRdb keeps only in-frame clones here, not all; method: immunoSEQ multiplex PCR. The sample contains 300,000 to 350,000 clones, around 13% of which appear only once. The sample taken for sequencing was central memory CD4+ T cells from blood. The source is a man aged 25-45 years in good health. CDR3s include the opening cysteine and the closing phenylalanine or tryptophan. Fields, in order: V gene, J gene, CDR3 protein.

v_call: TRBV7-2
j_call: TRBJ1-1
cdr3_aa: CASSLAYVETEAFF

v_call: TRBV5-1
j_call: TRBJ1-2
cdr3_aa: CASSLSSQGGGYTF

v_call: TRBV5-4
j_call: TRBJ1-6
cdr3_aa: CASSLDRSDNSPLHF

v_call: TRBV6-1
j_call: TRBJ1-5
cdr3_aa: CASSDSGVGQPQHF

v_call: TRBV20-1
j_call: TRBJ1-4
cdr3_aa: CSARRAEKLFF

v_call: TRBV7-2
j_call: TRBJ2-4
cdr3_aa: CASSLGLAGGWSKNIQYF

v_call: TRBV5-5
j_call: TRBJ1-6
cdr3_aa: CASSQTLWFDNSPLHF

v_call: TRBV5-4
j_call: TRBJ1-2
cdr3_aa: CASSSPRGESGGYTF

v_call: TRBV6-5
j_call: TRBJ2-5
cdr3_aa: CASSGTSGRETQYF

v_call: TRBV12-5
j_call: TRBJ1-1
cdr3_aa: CASAPDRALNTEAFF

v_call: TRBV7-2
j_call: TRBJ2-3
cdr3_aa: CASSSSLDTDTQYF

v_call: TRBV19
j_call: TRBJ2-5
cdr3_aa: CASSIKARQYF

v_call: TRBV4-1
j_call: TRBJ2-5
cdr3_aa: CASSRSGESRETQYF

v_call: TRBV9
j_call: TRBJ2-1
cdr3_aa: CASSVGLNEQFF

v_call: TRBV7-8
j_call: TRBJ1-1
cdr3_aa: CASSLGLARWGSMNTEAFF

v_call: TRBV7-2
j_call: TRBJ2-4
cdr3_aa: CASSLESIQYF

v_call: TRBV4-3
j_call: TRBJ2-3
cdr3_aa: CASSQRTSGGGDQADTQYF

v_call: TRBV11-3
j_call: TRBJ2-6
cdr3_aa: CASSPGVGSGANVLTF

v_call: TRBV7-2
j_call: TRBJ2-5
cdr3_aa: CASSLYPRGGGEQETQYF

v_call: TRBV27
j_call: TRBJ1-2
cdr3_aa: CASSPGRGLGYGYTF

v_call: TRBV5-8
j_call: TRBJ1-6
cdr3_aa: CASSLGGRDSPLHF

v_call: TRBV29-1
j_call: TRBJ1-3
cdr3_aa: CSASGDARNTIYF

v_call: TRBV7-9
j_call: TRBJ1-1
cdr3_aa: CASSPSDSEAFF

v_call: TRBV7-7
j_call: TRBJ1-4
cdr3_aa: CASSLRGVGANEKLFF

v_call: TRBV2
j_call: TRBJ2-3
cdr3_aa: CASSRTGSSTDTQYF

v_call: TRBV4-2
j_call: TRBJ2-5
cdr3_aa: CASSPTGGSQETQYF

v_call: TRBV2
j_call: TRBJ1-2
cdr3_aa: CASTGLIRPGYTF

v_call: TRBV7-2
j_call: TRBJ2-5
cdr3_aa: CASSLASFRGETQYF

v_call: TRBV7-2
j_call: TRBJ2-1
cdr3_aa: CASSFDAGGLNEQFF

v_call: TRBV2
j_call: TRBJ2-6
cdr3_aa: CARQGFPSLSGANVLTF

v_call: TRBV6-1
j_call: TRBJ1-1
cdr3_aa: CASRGSNFGGAFF

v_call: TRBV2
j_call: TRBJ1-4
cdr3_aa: CASLPAGRKEKLFF

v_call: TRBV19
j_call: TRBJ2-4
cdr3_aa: CASNRDKSKNIQYF

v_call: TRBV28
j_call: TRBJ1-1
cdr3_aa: CASSLYQGDTEAFF

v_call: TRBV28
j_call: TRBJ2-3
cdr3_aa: CASSLRQGFTDTQYF

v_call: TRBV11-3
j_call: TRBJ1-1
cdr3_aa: CASQGQGNTEAFF

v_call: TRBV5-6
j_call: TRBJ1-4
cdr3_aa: CASSILKTGPRREKLFF

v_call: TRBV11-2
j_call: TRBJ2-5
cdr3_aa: CASSLVLAGGVRTQYF